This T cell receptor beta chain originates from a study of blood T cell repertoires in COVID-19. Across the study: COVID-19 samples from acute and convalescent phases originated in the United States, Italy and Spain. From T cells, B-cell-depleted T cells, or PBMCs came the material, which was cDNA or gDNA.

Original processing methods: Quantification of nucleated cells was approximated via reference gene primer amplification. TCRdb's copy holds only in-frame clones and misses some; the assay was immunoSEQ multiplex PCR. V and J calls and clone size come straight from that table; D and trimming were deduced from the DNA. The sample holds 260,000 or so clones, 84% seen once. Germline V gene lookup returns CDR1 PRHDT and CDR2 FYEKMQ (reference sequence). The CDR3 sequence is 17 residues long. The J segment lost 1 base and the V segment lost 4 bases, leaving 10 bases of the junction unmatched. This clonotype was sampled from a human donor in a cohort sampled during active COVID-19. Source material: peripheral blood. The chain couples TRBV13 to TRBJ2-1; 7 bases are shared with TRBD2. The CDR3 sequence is CASSSGGRAGSYNEQFF. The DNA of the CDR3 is TGTGCCAGCAGCTCTGGGGGGAGGGCCGGGTCCTACAATGAGCAGTTCTTC. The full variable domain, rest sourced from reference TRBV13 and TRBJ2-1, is AAGVIQSPRHLIKEKRETATLKCYPIPRHDTVYWYQQGPGQDPQFLISFYEKMQSDKGSIPDRFSAQQFSDYHSELNMSSLELGDSALYFCASSSGGRAGSYNEQFFGPGTRLTVL.